This TCR beta chain was identified in a study of blood T cell repertoires in COVID-19. Whole-study context: T cells, B-cell-depleted T cells, or PBMCs supplied cDNA or gDNA.

The CDR3 is 14 residues long. Germline V gives CDR1 DFQATT, CDR2 SNEGSKA (reference sequence). Deletions cut 3 bases from V and 0 bases from J, with 10 bases between. In the original analysis: For nucleated cells, counts were estimated from reference gene primer amplification. Sequencing was performed with immunoSEQ multiplex PCR; in TCRdb, only in-frame clones are kept and a portion is missing. V and J calls and clone size are as listed in that table; D and trimming were resolved from the DNA. Of 110,000 to 150,000 clones in the sample, roughly three quarters were seen once. The chain has TRBV20-1 and TRBJ2-3, with D perhaps matching TRBD2 (6 bases). Sequencing was done on a sample of peripheral blood. The sequence was obtained from a woman aged 60-70 years with acute or convalescent COVID-19. The CDR3 region has the DNA TGCAGTGCTAGTCTAGCGACTAGCACAGATACGCAGTATTTT. It codes for CSASLATSTDTQYF.